The clone carrying this TCR beta chain was counted ten times or more. The antigen remains undetermined. TCR beta cDNA was made from 400 to 500 ng total RNA with a constant-region primer. For TCR beta, libraries were produced by three nested multiplex PCR rounds using slightly modified ARM-PCR. With TRBV1-TRBV30 forward primers and a C-beta reverse primer, the first two PCR rounds were run for 10 cycles each. TCRdb redid the calling of the multiplex PCR reads with MiXCR, one entry per CDR3 protein. The table lists approximately 310,000 distinct CDR3 sequences, 60% to 80% of them singletons. Alongside blood RNA obtained from unsorted whole blood, germline DNA was also extracted. These data are taken from a study of tumor-infiltrating lymphocytes in primary liver carcinoma. Overall study: The cohort included men and women aged 30 to 69 years.

The V gene's germline CDR1 is SGHKS and CDR2 YYEKEE (reference sequence). The CDR3 is made up of 16 amino acids. V dropped 4 bases and J dropped 1 base, with 17 bases sitting between them. Whole-study findings and limits: The 250 largest clones made up significantly more of tumor than blood repertoires (p = 0.039).

The receptor was derived from a middle-aged man with primary liver carcinoma and hepatitis B virus infection. Sequencing input: peripheral blood. The J gene is TRBJ2-5, the V gene TRBV5-5; tentatively, D is TRBD2 (6 bases). The CDR3 coding sequence is TGTGCCAGCAGCCCCACCTCGGGGGTCATCCAAGAGACCCAGTACTTC. Translating gives CASSPTSGVIQETQYF. Supplemented by reference TRBV5-5 and TRBJ2-5, the full variable domain reads DAGVTQSPTHLIKTRGQQVTLRCSPISGHKSVSWYQQVLGQGPQFIFQYYEKEERGRGNFPDRFSARQFPNYSSELNVNALLLGDSALYLCASSPTSGVIQETQYFGPGTRLLVL.